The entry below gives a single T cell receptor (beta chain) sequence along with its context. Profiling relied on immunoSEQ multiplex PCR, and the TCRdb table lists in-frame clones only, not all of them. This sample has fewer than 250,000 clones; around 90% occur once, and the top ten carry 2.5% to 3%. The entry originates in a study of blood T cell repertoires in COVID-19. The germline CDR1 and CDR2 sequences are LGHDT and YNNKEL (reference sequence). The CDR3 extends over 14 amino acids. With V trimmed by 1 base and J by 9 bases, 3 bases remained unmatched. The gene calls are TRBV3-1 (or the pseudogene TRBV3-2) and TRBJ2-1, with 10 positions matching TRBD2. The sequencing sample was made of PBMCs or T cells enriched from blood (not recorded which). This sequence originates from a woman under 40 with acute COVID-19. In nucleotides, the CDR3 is TGTGCCAGCAGCCAAGTAGTAGCGGGGGGTGAGCAGTTCTTC. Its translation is CASSQVVAGGEQFF.